This T cell receptor (beta chain) was sequenced in a study of T-cell memory formation after mild COVID-19. Study observations and caveats: In pre-infection memory, a portion of responding clones appeared, which suggested that cross-reactive memory joined.

Via MiXCR, TCRdb re-called the 5' RACE reads, giving one row per CDR3 protein. The repertoire includes 55,000 to 70,000 distinct CDR3 sequences, 28% of them detected once, and roughly 43% sits in the top ten. Points on this clonotype: Its target is unknown.

The CDR3 extends over 13 amino acids. Germline loops: CDR1 MGHDK, CDR2 SYGVNS. V gave up 3 bases and J gave up 2 bases, with 4 bases separating them. Sequencing used PBMCs or a T cell subset sorted from them (not recorded which). This clonotype originated in a man between 18 and 29 years old who had mild COVID-19 (a few samples of this study predate the infection). Cell type and time point are not known. This chain connects TRBV25-1 to TRBJ2-2, with D unclear. This CDR3 reads CASSDHNTGELFF. The CDR3 DNA reads as TGTGCCAGCAGTGATCACAACACCGGGGAGCTGTTTTTT.